The 8 T cell receptor beta chains presented below share a single source sample, sequenced in a study of long-term antiretroviral therapy in people with HIV. Sequencing used immunoSEQ v3.0 at survey level. Assay: immunoSEQ multiplex PCR; the TCRdb copy retains only in-frame clones and omits some. The sample lists 15,000 to 20,000 clones, about 80% occurring once. This specimen was unsorted PBMCs, taken just before starting antiretroviral therapy. These receptors were obtained from a man aged 40-49 years with HIV.

V gene TRBV7-2 combines with J gene TRBJ2-7, with D tentatively TRBD2 (5 bases). The CDR3 contains 15 residues. V lost 5 bases and J 4 bases, leaving 18 bases between the germline ends. Germline CDR1 is SGHTA and CDR2 is FQGNSA. In DNA, the CDR3 is TGTGCCAGCAGCCTTCAGGACTCCCCCGGGTACGAGCAGTACTTC. It codes for CASSLQDSPGYEQYF.

This clone showed up just a few times. This rearrangement joins TRBV7-8 to TRBJ1-5; D call uncertain. The CDR3 loop spans 14 amino acids. Germline values: CDR1 SGHVS, CDR2 FQNEAQ. Trimming removed 2 bases from V and 7 bases from J, with 12 bases in between. CDR3 amino acids: CASSLPQTYQPQHF. The CDR3 DNA is TGTGCCAGCAGCTTACCCCAGACGTACCAGCCCCAGCATTTT.

The chain has TRBV11-2 and TRBJ2-7, with unresolved D. Trimming removed 3 bases from V and 3 bases from J, with 9 bases in between. This CDR3 spans 13 amino acids. Germline V lookup: CDR1 SGHAT, CDR2 FQNNGV. The CDR3 coding sequence is TGTGCCAGCAGCTTGTTGTCTCGCTACGAGCAGTACTTC. As protein: CASSLLSRYEQYF.

This rearrangement joins TRBV21-1 to TRBJ2-7; TRBD1, as called in the table, went unchecked against the DNA. TRBV21-1 is flagged as a pseudogene. The CDR3 runs 17 residues. CDR3 sequence: CASSKALGTGISYEQYF. CDR3 DNA sequence: TGTGCCAGCAGCAAAGCTCTAGGGACAGGGATTTCCTACGAGCAGTACTTC.

The chain is built from TRBV30 and TRBJ1-2; D might be TRBD1 (6 bases). V shed 5 bases and J shed 0 bases, with 16 bases lying between them. CDR3 length equals 15 residues. Germline-derived CDR1 and CDR2 are GTSNPN and SVGIG (reference sequence). As DNA, the CDR3 is TGTGCCTGGTTCGACCCGGGACATCCTAACTATGGCTACACCTTC. Protein product: CAWFDPGHPNYGYTF.

This clone appeared once. The chain carries TRBV13 and TRBJ2-3; TRBD1 matches at 9 bases. Per the germline V gene, CDR1 is PRHDT and CDR2 is FYEKMQ (reference sequence). J lost 3 bases, V lost 5 bases, and 18 bases had no gene match. The CDR3 length is 19 residues. CDR3 residues: CASSKWGNRGRYGTDTQYF. In DNA form, the CDR3 reads TGTGCCAGCAGCAAGTGGGGGAACAGGGGGCGCTATGGGACAGATACGCAGTATTTT.

V usage is TRBV6-1 and J usage is TRBJ2-3; 7 bases agree with TRBD1. CDR3 length equals 15 residues. Unmatched junction bases numbered 5, after V lost 5 bases and J lost 0 bases. CDR1 and CDR2 (germline): MNHNS, SASEGT. CDR3 in amino acids: CASSLDRLSTDTQYF. The DNA for the CDR3 is TGTGCCAGCAGTCTGGACAGGTTAAGCACAGATACGCAGTATTTT.

The V and J genes are TRBV21-1 and TRBJ2-7; TRBD2 reflects the table's D call only, with no check against the DNA. TRBV21-1 is a recognized pseudogene. This CDR3 spans 12 amino acids. CDR3 coding DNA: TGTGCCAGCAGCAAAGACGCGGACGAGCAGTACTTC. Translated, it gives CASSKDADEQYF.